The present entry profiles one TCR beta chain with its context. The repertoire was sequenced with immunoSEQ multiplex PCR; TCRdb's copy has only in-frame clones and lacks some. The data show 25,000 to 35,000 clones, with none appearing a single time. Deletions cut 6 bases from V and 8 bases from J, with 17 bases between. This CDR3 has 14 amino acids. The sample is drawn from a study of T cells after posttransplantation cyclophosphamide. The sequencing input was PBMCs. The TCR comes from a woman aged 55 to 70 in good health, CMV-negative, and a related stem cell transplant donor. This chain links TRBV23-1 with TRBJ2-1; D gene uncertain. TRBV23-1 is an open reading frame whose function is uncertain. CDR3 loop: CASRRGLNRDEQFF. As DNA, the CDR3 is TGCGCCAGCAGGAGAGGTCTCAATCGGGATGAGCAGTTCTTC.